The 20 T cell receptor beta chains below were found in one sample sequenced in a study of CD8 T cells in ankylosing spondylitis. TCRdb analysed the 5' RACE reads with MiXCR anew, one entry per CDR3 protein. Among hundreds of thousands of distinct CDR3 sequences listed, roughly 13% were seen once. These receptors have no known antigen. Study-wide points: Ankylosing spondylitis blood seemed to carry a telltale TCR beta motif made of several highly homologous variants.

The specimen sequenced was blood, either unsorted or a sorted T cell fraction (not recorded which). These receptors were obtained from a male donor with ankylosing spondylitis.

This clonotype came up a few times. This sequence joins TRBV7-2 and TRBJ2-1, with a possible D match to TRBD2 (6 bases). Germline CDR1 and CDR2: SGHTA and FQGNSA. V was trimmed by 1 base and J by 5 bases, leaving 9 bases between them. The CDR3 has 14 residues. The CDR3 region is CASSLEASDNEQFF. For the CDR3, the DNA is TGTGCCAGCAGCTTAGAGGCTAGCGACAATGAGCAGTTCTTC.

The chain employs TRBV5-1 and TRBJ1-6; D gene unclear. Trimming shortened V by 0 bases and J by 9 bases, and 10 bases separated the two germline ends. The CDR3 runs 14 residues. Germline V gene sequence: CDR1 SGHRS, CDR2 YFSETQ. CDR3 nucleotides: TGCGCCAGCAGCTTGGGACAATTTACTTCACCCCTCCACTTT. Translation gives CASSLGQFTSPLHF.

The sample holds a few counts of this clonotype. This chain joins TRBV11-2 and TRBJ2-3; 10 nucleotides line up with TRBD2. The J segment lost 0 bases and the V segment lost 4 bases, leaving 4 bases of the junction unmatched. CDR3 size: 16 residues. CDR1 is SGHAT and CDR2 is FQNNGV in the germline V gene. The CDR3 region has the DNA TGTGCCAGCAGCTCCACTAGCGGGACTAGCACAGATACGCAGTATTTT. Translated, it gives CASSSTSGTSTDTQYF.

Only a few counts were recorded for this clonotype. The rearrangement links TRBV21-1 to TRBJ2-4; the table's D call, TRBD1, was not checked against the DNA. TRBV21-1 is a pseudogene segment. The CDR3 totals 16 residues. The CDR3 is CASSPGQPLAKNIQYF. The CDR3 nucleotides read TGTGCCAGCAGCCCCGGACAGCCCTTAGCCAAAAACATTCAGTACTTC.

The chain recombines TRBV9 with TRBJ1-1; no clear D gene. The V and J ends lost 9 bases and 5 bases respectively, with 14 bases between them. Germline V gene data show CDR1 as SGDLS and CDR2 as YYNGEE. This CDR3 region has 12 residues. The CDR3 reads CATAPGGTEAFF. CDR3 DNA sequence: TGTGCCACCGCCCCCGGAGGAACTGAAGCTTTCTTT.

In this sample, this clonotype turned up once. V and J are TRBV5-5 and TRBJ1-2; 9 nucleotides match TRBD1. V lost 4 bases to trimming and J lost 8 bases; unmatched junction nucleotides: 6. CDR1 and CDR2 (germline): SGHKS, YYEKEE (reference sequence). There are 13 residues in the CDR3. This chain's CDR3 is CASSATGGGGYTF. For the CDR3, the DNA is TGTGCCAGCAGCGCAACAGGGGGCGGAGGCTACACCTTC. Full variable domain (rest looked up from reference TRBV5-5 and TRBJ1-2): DAGVTQSPTHLIKTRGQQVTLRCSPISGHKSVSWYQQVLGQGPQFIFQYYEKEERGRGNFPDRFSARQFPNYSSELNVNALLLGDSALYLCASSATGGGGYTFGSGTRLTVV.

A few counts support this clonotype. The rearrangement links TRBV29-1 to TRBJ2-3; 10 nucleotides agree with TRBD1. Germline CDR1 reads SQVTM; CDR2 reads ANQGSEA. With V trimmed by 6 bases and J by 3 bases, 3 bases remained unmatched. The CDR3 extends over 13 amino acids. The chain's CDR3 is CSVPGQGTDTQYF. The CDR3 DNA reads as TGCAGCGTACCGGGACAGGGGACAGATACGCAGTATTTT.

V usage is TRBV29-1 and J usage is TRBJ2-1; D uncertain. The germline gives CDR1 SQVTM, CDR2 ANQGSEA. Trimming shortened V by 3 bases and J by 8 bases, and 14 bases separated the two germline ends. The CDR3 consists of 13 residues. CDR3 amino acids: CSVEAAGRDEQFF. The DNA for the CDR3 is TGCAGCGTTGAGGCCGCCGGTCGGGATGAGCAGTTCTTC.

This clonotype occurred many times. The chain has TRBV12-3 or TRBV12-4 and TRBJ1-1, with TRBD1 identical over 7 bases. V trimming: 6 bases; J trimming: 3 bases; junction bases outside the gene matches: 4. The CDR3 is 13 amino acids. The CDR3 nucleotides read TGTGCCAGCAGCTACAGGGGATACACTGAAGCTTTCTTT. Protein: CASSYRGYTEAFF.

This clonotype was observed a few times. The rearrangement uses TRBV2 and TRBJ2-3; 7 nucleotides agree with TRBD2. The germline gives CDR1 SNHLY, CDR2 FYNNEI. V was clipped by 5 bases and J by 5 bases; unmatched bases: 4. The CDR3 extends over 13 amino acids. The CDR3 loop is CASSRTRGDTQYF. The CDR3 DNA reads as TGTGCCAGCAGTCGGACTAGGGGAGATACGCAGTATTTT.

The chain is built from TRBV30 and TRBJ2-1; TRBD2 matches 10 bases. Germline V gene data show CDR1 as GTSNPN and CDR2 as SVGIG (reference sequence). CDR3 length equals 14 residues. V lost 2 bases to trimming and J lost 4 bases; unmatched junction nucleotides: 2. CDR3 sequence reads: CAWSPGLAYNEQFF. CDR3 nucleotides: TGTGCCTGGAGTCCGGGACTAGCGTACAATGAGCAGTTCTTC.

A few counts support this clonotype. This rearrangement joins TRBV5-6 to TRBJ2-7; unclear D gene. Trimming removed 1 base at V and 5 bases at J, with 7 bases between. The CDR3 spans 12 residues. In germline, CDR1 is SGHDT, CDR2 YYEEEE. The chain's CDR3 is CASSLRSHEQYV. The CDR3 coding sequence is TGTGCCAGCAGCTTGAGGAGCCACGAGCAGTACGTC.

The chain couples TRBV20-1 to TRBJ2-3; 8 positions match TRBD2. V was clipped by 1 base and J by 0 bases; unmatched bases: 3. Germline V gene sequence: CDR1 DFQATT, CDR2 SNEGSKA (reference sequence). The CDR3 consists of 15 residues. CDR3 in amino acids: CSARGRGGSTDTQYF. CDR3 nucleotide sequence: TGCAGTGCTAGAGGCCGCGGGGGGAGCACAGATACGCAGTATTTT.

This chain connects TRBV5-1 to TRBJ2-5; 9 nucleotides line up with TRBD2. The germline gives CDR1 SGHRS, CDR2 YFSETQ. The CDR3 is 15 residues long. The V segment lost 4 bases and the J segment 1 base; nucleotides outside the gene matches: 5. The CDR3 DNA follows: TGCGCCAGCAGCATGACTAGCGGAGGCCAAGAGACCCAGTACTTC. Translated: CASSMTSGGQETQYF. Combining the CDR3 with reference TRBV5-1 and TRBJ2-5 gives the whole variable domain KAGVTQTPRYLIKTRGQQVTLSCSPISGHRSVSWYQQTPGQGLQFLFEYFSETQRNKGNFPGRFSGRQFSNSRSEMNVSTLELGDSALYLCASSMTSGGQETQYFGPGTRLLVL.

This clonotype was counted only a few times. The V and J genes are TRBV4-2 and TRBJ2-1; the D is unclear. CDR1 and CDR2 from the germline V gene are LGHNA and YNFKEQ. The V gene lost 0 bases and the J gene lost 10 bases, with 10 bases spanning the gap. This CDR3 comprises 13 residues. The DNA for the CDR3 is TGTGCCAGCAGCCAAGATGGTGCGGAGGAGCAGTTCTTC. Its translation: CASSQDGAEEQFF.

The genes are TRBV6-1 and TRBJ1-1; no clear D gene. The CDR3 consists of 13 residues. CDR1 MNHNS and CDR2 SASEGT come from the germline V gene. V dropped 1 base and J dropped 4 bases, with 7 bases sitting between them. Here the CDR3 reads CASSEGRFTEAFF. The CDR3, as DNA: TGTGCCAGCAGTGAAGGGCGGTTCACTGAAGCTTTCTTT.

V and J are TRBV29-1 and TRBJ2-7; TRBD2 is a possible D gene (5 bases). The CDR3 is 13 amino acids. The V and J ends lost 0 bases and 6 bases respectively, with 12 bases between them. Germline-derived CDR1 and CDR2 are SQVTM and ANQGSEA. The CDR3 loop reads CSVEDPFGVEQYF. The CDR3 DNA is TGCAGCGTTGAAGATCCGTTCGGGGTCGAGCAGTACTTC.

The chain is built from TRBV7-8 and TRBJ2-1, with 10 bases matching TRBD2. V trimming: 5 bases; J trimming: 0 bases; junction bases outside the gene matches: 4. The CDR3 consists of 16 residues. Germline CDR1 is SGHVS and CDR2 is FQNEAQ. The CDR3 coding sequence is TGTGCCAGCAGCCCTAGCGGGAGCGCCTCCTACAATGAGCAGTTCTTC. Translating gives CASSPSGSASYNEQFF. Looking up the rest from reference TRBV7-8 and TRBJ2-1 gives the full variable domain: GAGVSQSPRYKVAKRGQDVALRCDPISGHVSLFWYQQALGQGPEFLTYFQNEAQLDKSGLPSDRFFAERPEGSVSTLKIQRTQQEDSAVYLCASSPSGSASYNEQFFGPGTRLTVL.

This clonotype was recorded a few times. The J gene is TRBJ2-1, the V gene TRBV3-1, with a tentative D call TRBD1 (5 bases). Trimming removed 0 bases from V and 0 bases from J, with 18 bases in between. This CDR3 contains 19 residues. Germline values: CDR1 LGHDT, CDR2 YNNKEL (reference sequence). This chain's CDR3 is CASSQEGHKPVSSYNEQFF. The CDR3 bases are TGTGCCAGCAGCCAAGAAGGACATAAACCTGTAAGCTCCTACAATGAGCAGTTCTTC.

This clonotype was counted only a few times. The chain joins TRBV10-3 to TRBJ2-7; D may be TRBD2 (5 bases). V was clipped by 10 bases and J by 6 bases, with 16 bases between them. The CDR3 runs 12 residues. Germline CDR1 is ENHRY and CDR2 is SYGVKD. The CDR3 nucleotides are TGTGCCACCTCAGGAGGAGCTGGCGAGCAGTACTTC. Protein product: CATSGGAGEQYF.